Shown below are 30 T cell receptor beta chains from a single sample sequenced in a study of spatial heterogeneity in lung cancer. These receptors are not linked to any known antigen. Time point described: sample taken at primary tumor resection. TCRdb passed the 5' RACE reads through MiXCR, listing each CDR3 protein once. The sample gives approximately 10,000 distinct CDR3 sequences, roughly 14% of which show up once; roughly 16% is in the top ten. Regarding the study as a whole: It was found that expanded intratumoral alpha and beta TCR counts tracked tumor mutation counts.

The sample here was lung tumor tissue, taken at surgery. These receptors originate from a male donor with early-stage non-small cell lung cancer.

This clonotype was recorded a few times. The J gene is TRBJ2-2, the V gene TRBV24-1; maybe TRBD2 (7 bases). The CDR3 extends over 12 amino acids. Germline V gene sequence: CDR1 KGHDR, CDR2 SFDVKD. The V end was cut by 8 bases, the J end by 8 bases, with 11 bases between. The CDR3 bases are TGTGCCACCAACGGGGGGCGAGGGGAGCTGTTTTTT. It encodes CATNGGRGELFF.

The table lists this clonotype with many counts. The genes are TRBV7-2 and TRBJ2-1; D is unresolved. The CDR3 loop spans 14 amino acids. Deletions cut 5 bases from V and 10 bases from J, with 18 bases between. The germline CDR1 and CDR2 sequences are SGHTA and FQGNSA. The CDR3 region is CASSPTPGVNEQFF. CDR3 DNA: TGTGCCAGCAGCCCTACCCCAGGTGTCAACGAGCAGTTCTTC. Full variable domain (missing parts from reference TRBV7-2 and TRBJ2-1): GAGVSQSPSNKVTEKGKDVELRCDPISGHTALYWYRQSLGQGLEFLIYFQGNSAPDKSGLPSDRFSAERTGGSVSTLTIQRTQQEDSAVYLCASSPTPGVNEQFFGPGTRLTVL.

This clonotype is large. V usage is TRBV6-5 and J usage is TRBJ2-1; the match to TRBD2 covers 9 bases. Germline loops: CDR1 MNHEY, CDR2 SVGAGI. The CDR3 has 15 residues. V shed 6 bases, J shed 3 bases, and the junction held 6 bases outside the gene matches. Here the CDR3 reads CASRVWTSDYNEQFF. Written as DNA, the CDR3 is TGTGCCAGCAGAGTATGGACTAGCGACTACAATGAGCAGTTCTTC.

V usage is TRBV4-3 and J usage is TRBJ1-6; TRBD1 is a possible D gene (5 bases). V lost 1 base and J 8 bases, leaving 12 bases between the germline ends. In germline, CDR1 is LGHNA, CDR2 YSLEER. The length of the CDR3 is 15 residues. CDR3 nucleotides: TGCGCCAGCAGCCAAGGCATTAGGGGAGATTCACCCCTCCACTTT. Protein product: CASSQGIRGDSPLHF.

The sample holds many counts of this clonotype. The V gene is TRBV12-3 or TRBV12-4, the J gene TRBJ1-1; weak D call: TRBD1 (5 bases). Deletions cut 3 bases from V and 5 bases from J, with 10 bases between. CDR3 size: 13 residues. This CDR3 reads CASSLEGVTEAFF. The CDR3 region has the DNA TGTGCCAGCAGTTTGGAAGGGGTAACTGAAGCTTTCTTT.

This clonotype has just a few counts. This chain joins TRBV7-8 and TRBJ2-2, with D maybe TRBD1 (6 bases). Germline-derived CDR1 and CDR2 are SGHVS and FQNEAQ. V lost 0 bases and J lost 5, with 10 bases in between. This CDR3 spans 15 amino acids. The CDR3 loop reads CASSLAPGETGELFF. DNA for the CDR3: TGTGCCAGCAGCTTAGCGCCAGGGGAGACCGGGGAGCTGTTTTTT.

The chain's CDR3 is CASSLYRDTEAFF. The CDR3 DNA follows: TGTGCCAGCTCACTTTACCGGGACACTGAAGCTTTCTTT. V gene TRBV18 combines with J gene TRBJ1-1, with D uncertain. The germline V gene has CDR1 KGHSH and CDR2 LQKENI. This CDR3 has 13 amino acids. Trimming removed 4 bases from V and 3 bases from J, with 9 bases in between.

Many counts were recorded for this clonotype. The V and J genes are TRBV7-6 and TRBJ2-2; unclear D gene. This CDR3 has 14 amino acids. V was pared by 6 bases and J by 2 bases, with 10 bases between. Germline V gene sequence: CDR1 SGHVS, CDR2 FNYEAQ. This CDR3 is CASSQSPNTGELFF. The CDR3 region has the DNA TGTGCCAGCAGTCAATCACCCAACACCGGGGAGCTGTTTTTT.

The gene calls are TRBV29-1 and TRBJ1-2; 12 nucleotides agree with TRBD1. The CDR3 extends over 13 amino acids. Trimming took 4 bases from V and 8 from J; bases not matched to a gene: 5. The germline gives CDR1 SQVTM, CDR2 ANQGSEA. The CDR3 sequence is CSVVGQGAIGYTF. The CDR3 bases are TGCAGCGTTGTGGGACAGGGGGCGATCGGCTACACCTTC. The full variable domain, in which reference TRBV29-1 and TRBJ1-2 provide the parts outside the CDR3, is SAVISQKPSRDICQRGTSLTIQCQVDSQVTMMFWYRQQPGQSLTLIATANQGSEATYESGFVIDKFPISRPNLTFSTLTVSNMSPEDSSIYLCSVVGQGAIGYTFGSGTRLTVV.

This clonotype appeared many times. The chain joins TRBV9 to TRBJ2-3; D is perhaps TRBD2 (6 bases). Trimming took off 4 bases at V and 3 bases at J, with 18 bases between the two ends. CDR3 length: 16 residues. Germline V gene lookup returns CDR1 SGDLS and CDR2 YYNGEE. CDR3 sequence (DNA): TGTGCCAGCAGCCCCCGGGACTCTCGGGTTACAGATACGCAGTATTTT. Protein product: CASSPRDSRVTDTQYF.

This clonotype has at least ten counts. The rearrangement links TRBV4-1 to TRBJ1-5; tentatively, D is TRBD1 (5 bases). The CDR3 totals 15 residues. Germline CDR1 reads MGHRA; CDR2 reads YSYEKL. The V end was cut by 2 bases, the J end by 3 bases, with 11 bases between. The DNA for the CDR3 is TGCGCCAGCAGCCAACCCGACAGACCCAATCAGCCCCAGCATTTT. Translation: CASSQPDRPNQPQHF.

The V call is TRBV4-2, the J call TRBJ2-5; D remains unclear. Germline values: CDR1 LGHNA, CDR2 YNFKEQ. Trimming pared 1 base from V and 5 bases from J, leaving 14 bases between. CDR3 size: 15 residues. CDR3 coding DNA: TGTGCCAGCAGCCAAGCGGCACAACCACGGGAGACCCAGTACTTC. Protein product: CASSQAAQPRETQYF.

This clonotype has a count of ten or more. The chain couples TRBV6-5 to TRBJ1-1; no definite D call. CDR1 and CDR2 from the germline V gene are MNHEY and SVGAGI. The CDR3 has 14 amino acids. Trimming removed 6 bases from V and 1 base from J, with 12 bases in between. CDR3 coding DNA: TGTGCCAGCAGCCAGGCGAGGACGAACACTGAAGCTTTCTTT. It specifies CASSQARTNTEAFF.

This clonotype was seen at least ten times. V is TRBV6-2 or TRBV6-3 and J is TRBJ2-7, with 13 positions matching TRBD2. Germline-derived CDR1 and CDR2 are MNHEY and SVGEGT. The CDR3 length is 16 residues. Germline trimming cut 6 bases from V and 0 bases from J; bases unmatched to any gene: 5. The CDR3 nucleotides are TGTGCCAGCAGCTCGGGACTAGCGGGGACCTCCTACGAGCAGTACTTC. Its translation is CASSSGLAGTSYEQYF.

This sequence joins TRBV3-1 and TRBJ1-6, with TRBD1 matching 9 bases. V dropped 6 bases and J dropped 3; count of bases not matched to a gene: 0. The CDR3 totals 14 residues. Germline values: CDR1 LGHDT, CDR2 YNNKEL (reference sequence). CDR3 region: CASRTGGYNSPLHF. The CDR3 nucleotides read TGTGCCAGCAGGACAGGGGGCTATAATTCACCCCTCCACTTT.

The rearrangement links TRBV2 to TRBJ1-1; perhaps TRBD1 as D (6 bases). V lost 5 bases and J lost 5, with 15 bases in between. Germline CDR1 is SNHLY and CDR2 is FYNNEI. The CDR3 extends over 14 amino acids. The CDR3 region has the DNA TGTGCCAGCAGTCAACAGGGAACTGGGACTGAAGCTTTCTTT. It codes for CASSQQGTGTEAFF.

This clonotype was seen repeatedly, ten times or more. V is TRBV12-3 or TRBV12-4 and J is TRBJ2-5, with no clear D. V lost 4 bases and J lost 0, with 9 bases in between. The CDR3 spans 14 residues. The CDR3 loop is CASSYGSYQETQYF. Written as DNA, the CDR3 is TGTGCCAGCAGTTATGGCTCATACCAAGAGACCCAGTACTTC.

The CDR3 coding sequence is TGTGCCAGCAGCTTAAATCCCGCGGGGTCAGGCACAGATACGCAGTATTTT. Its protein product is CASSLNPAGSGTDTQYF. The V and J genes are TRBV7-7 and TRBJ2-3; TRBD2 is a possible D gene (6 bases). Germline CDR1 reads SSHAT; CDR2 reads FNYEAQ (reference sequence). CDR3 length equals 17 residues. V lost 2 bases and J lost 1, with 16 bases in between.

This clonotype is labeled medium-sized. The V gene is TRBV20-1, the J gene TRBJ2-7, with 8 bases fitting TRBD1. This CDR3 spans 14 amino acids. Germline-derived CDR1 and CDR2 are DFQATT and SNEGSKA (reference sequence). Losses at the gene ends were 0 bases for V and 5 bases for J; bases not matched to a gene: 6. This CDR3 reads CSARDRTGTHEQYF. DNA of the CDR3: TGCAGTGCTAGAGACCGGACAGGGACCCACGAGCAGTACTTC.

The chain combines TRBV6-6 with TRBJ2-6; TRBD2 is a possible D gene (5 bases). Per the germline V gene, CDR1 is MNHNY and CDR2 is SVGAGI (reference sequence). The CDR3 is 14 amino acids. V lost 6 bases, J lost 2 bases, and 8 bases lay in between. CDR3 nucleotides: TGTGCCAGCAGCGGGGATACTGGGGCCAACGTCCTGACTTTC. Amino acids: CASSGDTGANVLTF.

This rearrangement joins TRBV12-3 or TRBV12-4 to TRBJ2-7; 7 bases match TRBD1. Losses at the gene ends were 6 bases for V and 4 bases for J; bases not matched to a gene: 9. This CDR3 region has 14 residues. The CDR3 coding sequence is TGTGCCAGCAGATCGCCAGGGGGACATTACGAGCAGTACTTC. Translating it yields CASRSPGGHYEQYF.

This clonotype was seen at least ten times. This sequence joins TRBV29-1 and TRBJ1-1; the D is unclear. This CDR3 has 12 residues. Germline loops: CDR1 SQVTM, CDR2 ANQGSEA. The CDR3 coding sequence is TGCACACTGCCCCGTTGCGACACTGAAGCTTTCTTT. Its protein product is CTLPRCDTEAFF.

This clonotype counts as medium-sized. This chain joins TRBV5-6 and TRBJ2-7; TRBD1 matches at 11 bases. Germline V gene lookup returns CDR1 SGHDT and CDR2 YYEEEE. CDR3 length: 15 residues. With V trimmed by 3 bases and J by 3 bases, 5 bases remained unmatched. In nucleotides, the CDR3 is TGTGCCAGCAGCTCGACGGACAGGGGGCTCTACGAGCAGTACTTC. Its translation is CASSSTDRGLYEQYF.

Ten or more counts support this clonotype. As the CDR3 is not closed by the conserved phenylalanine or tryptophan, this likely results from a read error. The limits of the CDR3 on the DNA are not certain, so only TCRdb's listed CDR3 is given. The chain links TRBV3-1 to TRBJ2-1. The CDR3 sequence runs 15 residues, both termini included. Germline values: CDR1 LGHDT, CDR2 YNNKEL (reference sequence). CDR3 in amino acids: CASSQDGIGKTGLVV.

In this sample, this clonotype is medium-sized. This chain links TRBV6-2 or TRBV6-3 with TRBJ2-7; D is perhaps TRBD1 or TRBD2 (5 bases each). The CDR3 loop spans 15 amino acids. Germline CDR1 reads MNHEY; CDR2 reads SVGEGT. V gave up 7 bases and J gave up 5 bases, with 21 bases separating them. CDR3 in amino acids: CASNTPSTGANEQYF. The CDR3 coding sequence is TGTGCCAGCAATACCCCTTCCACCGGGGCCAACGAGCAGTACTTC.

In its sample, this clonotype was seen many times. The rearrangement uses TRBV28 and TRBJ2-1, with 9 bases aligning to TRBD2. The J segment lost 7 bases and the V segment lost 8 bases, leaving 6 bases of the junction unmatched. The CDR3 has 13 amino acids. The germline V gene has CDR1 MDHEN and CDR2 SYDVKM. CDR3 sequence reads: CASLEAGGNEQFF. CDR3 bases: TGTGCCAGCTTGGAGGCGGGGGGGAATGAGCAGTTCTTC.

By share of the sample, this clonotype is medium-sized. The gene calls are TRBV2 and TRBJ2-1; a weak D match, TRBD1 (5 bases). This CDR3 comprises 15 residues. Per the germline V gene, CDR1 is SNHLY and CDR2 is FYNNEI. The V end was cut by 1 base, the J end by 4 bases, with 11 bases between. The DNA of the CDR3 is TGTGCCAGCAGTGAAGAAGACGCAGGGTACAATGAGCAGTTCTTC. It encodes CASSEEDAGYNEQFF.

This clonotype was observed at least ten times. This chain joins TRBV9 and TRBJ2-7; perhaps TRBD1 as D (5 bases). The CDR3 has 15 amino acids. Germline CDR1 SGDLS, CDR2 YYNGEE. The V end lost 0 bases, the J end lost 4 bases, and 14 bases lay between the germline ends. The CDR3 DNA reads as TGTGCCAGCAGCGTAGGTGGGGCAGGTGTGTACGAGCAGTACTTC. It is translated as CASSVGGAGVYEQYF.

The table lists this clonotype with a count of one. V is TRBV6-2 or TRBV6-3 and J is TRBJ2-4, with TRBD2 matching 8 bases. Germline V CDR1 and CDR2: MNHEY, SVGEGT. Unmatched junction bases numbered 12, after V lost 6 bases and J lost 8 bases. The CDR3 spans 15 residues. CDR3 protein: CASSYTGGARHIQYF. In DNA form, the CDR3 reads TGTGCCAGCAGCTACACGGGAGGGGCCCGTCACATTCAGTACTTC.

This clonotype was counted ten times or more. The rearrangement links TRBV7-6 to TRBJ2-7; D is ambiguous. Germline V lookup: CDR1 SGHVS, CDR2 FNYEAQ. V lost 1 base and J lost 1, with 11 bases in between. The CDR3 is made up of 15 amino acids. In DNA form, the CDR3 reads TGTGCCAGCAGCTTAGACGGAGCCACGTCCTACGAGCAGTACTTC. Residues: CASSLDGATSYEQYF.